This TCR beta chain was retrieved from a study of response to subunit inactivated influenza vaccine. Study conclusions and caveats: The authors suggested that few new T cells are recruited per seasonal influenza vaccination.

At least ten counts were recorded for this clonotype. What it binds is unknown. TCRdb used MiXCR to reprocess the RT-PCR reads, holding one entry per CDR3 protein. The sample lists hundreds of thousands of distinct CDR3 sequences, 6.5% to 8% occurring once. The material was PBMCs from blood, obtained around 25 months after vaccination. The clonotype was recovered from a man aged 50-75 years who received an inactivated influenza vaccine.

The CDR3 spells CASSPNLRTGTTDTQYF. The CDR3 nucleotides read TGTGCCAGTAGTCCCAACCTCCGCACAGGAACCACAGATACGCAGTATTTT. This chain joins TRBV19 and TRBJ2-3, with a possible D match to TRBD1 (5 bases). The germline V gene has CDR1 LNHDA and CDR2 SQIVND (reference sequence). V was cut by 5 bases and J by 2 bases, with 20 bases left in between. The CDR3 has 17 residues.